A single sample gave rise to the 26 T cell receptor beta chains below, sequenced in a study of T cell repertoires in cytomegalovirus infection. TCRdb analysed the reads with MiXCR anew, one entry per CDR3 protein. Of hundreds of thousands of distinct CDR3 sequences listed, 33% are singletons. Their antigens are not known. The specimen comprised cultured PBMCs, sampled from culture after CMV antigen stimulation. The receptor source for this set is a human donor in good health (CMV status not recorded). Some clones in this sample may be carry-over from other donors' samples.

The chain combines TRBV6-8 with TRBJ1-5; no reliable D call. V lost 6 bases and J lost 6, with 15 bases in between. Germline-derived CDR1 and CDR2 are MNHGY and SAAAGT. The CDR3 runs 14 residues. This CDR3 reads CASSPRGGSQPQHF. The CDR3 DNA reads TGTGCCAGCAGCCCCCGCGGAGGGAGTCAGCCCCAGCATTTT.

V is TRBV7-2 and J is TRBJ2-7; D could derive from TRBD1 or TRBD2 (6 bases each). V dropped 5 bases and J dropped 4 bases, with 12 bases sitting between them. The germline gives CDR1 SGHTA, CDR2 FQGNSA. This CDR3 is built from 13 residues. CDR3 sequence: CASSVGGIYEQYF. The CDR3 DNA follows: TGTGCCAGCAGCGTAGGGGGGATTTACGAGCAGTACTTC.

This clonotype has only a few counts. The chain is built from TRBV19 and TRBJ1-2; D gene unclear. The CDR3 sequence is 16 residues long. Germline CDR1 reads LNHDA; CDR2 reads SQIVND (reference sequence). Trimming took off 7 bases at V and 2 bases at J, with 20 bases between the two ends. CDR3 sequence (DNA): TGTGCCAGTAAAGTATCTCATGGGTTCGCGAACTATGGCTACACCTTC. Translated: CASKVSHGFANYGYTF. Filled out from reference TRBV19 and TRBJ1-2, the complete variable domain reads DGGITQSPKYLFRKEGQNVTLSCEQNLNHDAMYWYRQDPGQGLRLIYYSQIVNDFQKGDIAEGYSVSREKKESFPLTVTSAQKNPTAFYLCASKVSHGFANYGYTFGSGTRLTVV.

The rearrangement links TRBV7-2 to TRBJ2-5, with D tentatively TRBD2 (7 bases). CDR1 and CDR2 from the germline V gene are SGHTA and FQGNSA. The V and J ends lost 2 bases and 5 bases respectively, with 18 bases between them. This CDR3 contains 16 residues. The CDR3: CASSLILGGRGETQYF. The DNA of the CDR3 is TGTGCCAGCAGCTTAATATTGGGAGGGAGGGGGGAGACCCAGTACTTC.

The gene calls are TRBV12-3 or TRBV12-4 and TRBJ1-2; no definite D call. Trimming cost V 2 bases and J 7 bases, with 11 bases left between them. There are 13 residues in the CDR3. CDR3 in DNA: TGTGCCAGCAGTTTAAGTGAGGTTGTTGGCTACACCTTC. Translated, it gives CASSLSEVVGYTF.

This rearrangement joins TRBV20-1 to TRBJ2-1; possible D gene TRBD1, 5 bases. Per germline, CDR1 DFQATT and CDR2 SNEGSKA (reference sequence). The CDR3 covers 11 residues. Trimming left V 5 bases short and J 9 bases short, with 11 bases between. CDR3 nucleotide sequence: TGCAGTGCTTCTAGGGGTACTGAGCAGTTCTTC. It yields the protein CSASRGTEQFF.

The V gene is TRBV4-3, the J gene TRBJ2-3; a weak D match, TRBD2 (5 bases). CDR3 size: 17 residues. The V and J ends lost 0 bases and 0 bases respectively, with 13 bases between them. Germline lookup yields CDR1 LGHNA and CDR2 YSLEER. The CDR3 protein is CASSQDTRRSSTDTQYF. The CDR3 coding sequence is TGCGCCAGCAGCCAAGATACACGGAGGTCTAGCACAGATACGCAGTATTTT.

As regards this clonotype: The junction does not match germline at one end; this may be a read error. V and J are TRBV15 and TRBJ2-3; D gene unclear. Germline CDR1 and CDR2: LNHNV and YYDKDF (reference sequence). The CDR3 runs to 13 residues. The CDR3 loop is CATSRDRAETQYF. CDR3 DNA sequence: TGTGCCACCAGCAGAGATCGGGCAGAGACGCAGTATTTT.

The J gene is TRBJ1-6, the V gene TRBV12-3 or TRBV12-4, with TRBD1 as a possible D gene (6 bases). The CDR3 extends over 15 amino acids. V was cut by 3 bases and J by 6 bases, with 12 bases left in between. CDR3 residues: CASSLYAGANSPLHF. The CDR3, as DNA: TGTGCCAGCAGTTTGTATGCAGGGGCTAATTCACCCCTCCACTTT.

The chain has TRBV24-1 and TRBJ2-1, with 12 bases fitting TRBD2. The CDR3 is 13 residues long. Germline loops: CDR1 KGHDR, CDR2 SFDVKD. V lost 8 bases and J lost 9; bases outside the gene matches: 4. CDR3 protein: CATKTSGGREQFF. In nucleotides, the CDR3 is TGTGCCACCAAGACTAGCGGGGGACGTGAGCAGTTCTTC.

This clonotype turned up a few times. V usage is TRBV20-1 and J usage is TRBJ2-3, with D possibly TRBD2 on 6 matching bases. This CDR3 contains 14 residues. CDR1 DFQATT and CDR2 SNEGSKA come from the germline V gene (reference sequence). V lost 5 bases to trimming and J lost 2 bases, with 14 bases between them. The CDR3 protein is CSARPTRYTDTQYF. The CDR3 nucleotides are TGCAGTGCTCGGCCGACTAGATACACAGATACGCAGTATTTT.

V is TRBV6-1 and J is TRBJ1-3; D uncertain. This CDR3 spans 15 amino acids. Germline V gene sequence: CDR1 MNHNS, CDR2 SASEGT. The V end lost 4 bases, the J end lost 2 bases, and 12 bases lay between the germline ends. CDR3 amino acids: CASSVFPSAGNTIYF. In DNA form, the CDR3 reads TGTGCCAGCAGTGTTTTCCCGTCCGCTGGAAACACCATATATTTT.

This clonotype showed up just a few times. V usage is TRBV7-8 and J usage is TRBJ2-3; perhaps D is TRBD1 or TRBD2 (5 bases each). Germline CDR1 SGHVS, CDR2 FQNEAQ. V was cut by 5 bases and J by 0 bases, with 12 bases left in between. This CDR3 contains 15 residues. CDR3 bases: TGTGCCAGCAGCCGCCGGGACGGAAGCACAGATACGCAGTATTTT. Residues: CASSRRDGSTDTQYF.

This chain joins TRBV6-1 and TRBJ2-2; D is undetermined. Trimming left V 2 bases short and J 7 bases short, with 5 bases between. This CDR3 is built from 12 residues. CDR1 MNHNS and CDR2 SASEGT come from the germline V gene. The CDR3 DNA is TGTGCCAGCAGTGAAAATGGCGGGGAGCTGTTTTTT. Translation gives CASSENGGELFF.

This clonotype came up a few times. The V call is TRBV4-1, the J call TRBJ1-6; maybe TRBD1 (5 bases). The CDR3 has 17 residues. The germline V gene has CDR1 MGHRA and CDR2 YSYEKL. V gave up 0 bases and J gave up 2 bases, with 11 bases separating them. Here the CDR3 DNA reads TGCGCCAGCAGCCAAGATGGGGGTAATCCCTATAATTCACCCCTCCACTTT. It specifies CASSQDGGNPYNSPLHF.

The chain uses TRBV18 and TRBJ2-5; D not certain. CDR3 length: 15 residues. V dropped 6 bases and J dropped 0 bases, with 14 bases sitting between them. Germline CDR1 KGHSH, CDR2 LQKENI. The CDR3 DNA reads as TGTGCCAGCTCCTCCGAGACGAACAACCAAGAGACCCAGTACTTC. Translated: CASSSETNNQETQYF.

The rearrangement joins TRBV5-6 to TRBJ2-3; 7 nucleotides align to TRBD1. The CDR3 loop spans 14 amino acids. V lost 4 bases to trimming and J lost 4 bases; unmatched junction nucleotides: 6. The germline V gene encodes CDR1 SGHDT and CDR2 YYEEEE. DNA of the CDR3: TGTGCCAGCAGCCCGGGACAGTATTCAGATACGCAGTATTTT. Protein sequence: CASSPGQYSDTQYF. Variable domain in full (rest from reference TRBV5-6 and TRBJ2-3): DAGVTQSPTHLIKTRGQQVTLRCSPKSGHDTVSWYQQALGQGPQFIFQYYEEEERQRGNFPDRFSGHQFPNYSSELNVNALLLGDSALYLCASSPGQYSDTQYFGPGTRLTVL.

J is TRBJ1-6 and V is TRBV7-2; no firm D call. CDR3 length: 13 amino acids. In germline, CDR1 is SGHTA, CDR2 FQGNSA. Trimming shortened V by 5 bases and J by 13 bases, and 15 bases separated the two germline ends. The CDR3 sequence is CASSHARTLPLHF. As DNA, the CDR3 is TGTGCCAGCAGCCATGCCAGAACGCTCCCCCTCCACTTT.

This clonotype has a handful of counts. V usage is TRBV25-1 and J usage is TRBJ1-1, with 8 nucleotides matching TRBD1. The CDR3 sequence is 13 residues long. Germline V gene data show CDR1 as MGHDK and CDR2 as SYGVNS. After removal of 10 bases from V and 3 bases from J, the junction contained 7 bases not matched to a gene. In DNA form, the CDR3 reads TGTGCCACCGTGGACAGGGAGTACACTGAAGCTTTCTTT. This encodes CATVDREYTEAFF.

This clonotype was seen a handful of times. CDR3 bases: TGTGCCAGCAGTTTCCTAGGGGGGCAGTTCTTC. Translated: CASSFLGGQFF. The chain combines TRBV12-3 or TRBV12-4 with TRBJ2-1; a weak D match, TRBD1 (6 bases). The CDR3 spans 11 residues. Trimming removed 3 bases from V and 12 bases from J, with 9 bases in between.

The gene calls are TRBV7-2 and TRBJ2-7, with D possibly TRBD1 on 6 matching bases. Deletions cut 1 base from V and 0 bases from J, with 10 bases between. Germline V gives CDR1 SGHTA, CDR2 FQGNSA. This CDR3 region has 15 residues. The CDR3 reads CASSLVLGGSYEQYF. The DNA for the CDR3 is TGTGCCAGCAGCTTAGTGTTAGGGGGCTCCTACGAGCAGTACTTC.

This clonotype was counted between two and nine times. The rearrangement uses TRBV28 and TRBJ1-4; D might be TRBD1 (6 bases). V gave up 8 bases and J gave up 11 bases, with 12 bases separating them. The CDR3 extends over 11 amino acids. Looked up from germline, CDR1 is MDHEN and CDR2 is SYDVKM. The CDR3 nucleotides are TGTGCCAGCGGCGACAGGAGGAAACTGTTTTTT. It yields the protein CASGDRRKLFF.

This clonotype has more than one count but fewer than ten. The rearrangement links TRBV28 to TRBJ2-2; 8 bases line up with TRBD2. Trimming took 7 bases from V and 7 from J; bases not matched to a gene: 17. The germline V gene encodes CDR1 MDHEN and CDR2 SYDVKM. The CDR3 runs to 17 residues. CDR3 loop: CASIFSAGLGGFGELFF. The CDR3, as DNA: TGTGCCAGCATCTTTTCGGCGGGACTAGGGGGGTTCGGGGAGCTGTTTTTT.

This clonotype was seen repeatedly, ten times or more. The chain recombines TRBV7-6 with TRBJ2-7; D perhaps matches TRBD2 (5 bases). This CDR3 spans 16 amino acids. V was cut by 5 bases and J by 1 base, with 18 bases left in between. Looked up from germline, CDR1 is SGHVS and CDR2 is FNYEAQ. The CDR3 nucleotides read TGTGCCAGCAGCCCGAGAGGAGGTCCCCTATCCTACGAGCAGTACTTC. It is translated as CASSPRGGPLSYEQYF.

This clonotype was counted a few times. The CDR3 DNA reads as TGTGCCAGCACCCGGCGGGAGTTCTACAATGAGCAGTTCTTC. Amino acids: CASTRREFYNEQFF. The genes are TRBV7-4 and TRBJ2-1; 7 positions match TRBD2. CDR1 and CDR2 (germline): SGHVT, SQSDAQ. The CDR3 spans 14 residues. V gave up 7 bases and J gave up 3 bases; unmatched junction bases: 6.

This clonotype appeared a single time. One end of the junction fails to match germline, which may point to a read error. This chain's CDR3 is CDSNVQRNTGELFF. In DNA, the CDR3 is TGTGACAGCAACGTGCAGAGGAACACCGGGGAGCTGTTTTTT. The chain uses TRBV28 and TRBJ2-2; no firm D call. The CDR3 runs 14 residues. In germline, CDR1 is MDHEN, CDR2 SYDVKM.